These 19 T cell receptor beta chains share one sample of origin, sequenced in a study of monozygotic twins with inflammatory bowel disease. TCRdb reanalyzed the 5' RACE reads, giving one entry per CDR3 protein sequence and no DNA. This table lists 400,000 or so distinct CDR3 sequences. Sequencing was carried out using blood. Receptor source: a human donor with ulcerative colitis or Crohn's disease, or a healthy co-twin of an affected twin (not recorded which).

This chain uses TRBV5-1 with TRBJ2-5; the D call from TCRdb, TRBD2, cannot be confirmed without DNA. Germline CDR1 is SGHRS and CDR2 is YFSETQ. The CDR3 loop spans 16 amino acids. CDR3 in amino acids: CASSLGTSGDIETQYF. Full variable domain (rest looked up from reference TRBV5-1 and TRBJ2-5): KAGVTQTPRYLIKTRGQQVTLSCSPISGHRSVSWYQQTPGQGLQFLFEYFSETQRNKGNFPGRFSGRQFSNSRSEMNVSTLELGDSALYLCASSLGTSGDIETQYFGPGTRLLVL.

CDR3 sequence reads: CASSIRGVNTEAFF. The V gene is TRBV19, the J gene TRBJ1-1; the TCRdb call, TRBD1, lacks DNA for checking. The CDR3 sequence is 14 residues long. The germline V gene has CDR1 LNHDA and CDR2 SQIVND (reference sequence).

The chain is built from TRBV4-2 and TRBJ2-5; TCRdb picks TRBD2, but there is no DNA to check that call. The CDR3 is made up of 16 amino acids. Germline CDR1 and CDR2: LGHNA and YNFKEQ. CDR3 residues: CASSLGLAGVIETQYF.

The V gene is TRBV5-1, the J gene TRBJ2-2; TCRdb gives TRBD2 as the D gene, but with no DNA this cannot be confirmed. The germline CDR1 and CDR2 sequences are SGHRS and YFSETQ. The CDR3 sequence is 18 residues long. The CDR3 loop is CASSLEASGGPNTGELFF.

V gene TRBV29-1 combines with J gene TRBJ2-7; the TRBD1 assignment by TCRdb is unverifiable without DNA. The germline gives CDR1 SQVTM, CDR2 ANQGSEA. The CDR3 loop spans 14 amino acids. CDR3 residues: CSPKRQVRGYEQYF.

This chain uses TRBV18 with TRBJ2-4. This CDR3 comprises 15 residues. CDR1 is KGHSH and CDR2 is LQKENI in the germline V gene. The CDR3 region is CASSPWGDAKNIQYF.

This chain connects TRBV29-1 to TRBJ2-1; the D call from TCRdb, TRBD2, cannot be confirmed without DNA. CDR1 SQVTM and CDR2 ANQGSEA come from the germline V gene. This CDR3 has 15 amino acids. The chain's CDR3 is CSARDQFLGAGEQFF.

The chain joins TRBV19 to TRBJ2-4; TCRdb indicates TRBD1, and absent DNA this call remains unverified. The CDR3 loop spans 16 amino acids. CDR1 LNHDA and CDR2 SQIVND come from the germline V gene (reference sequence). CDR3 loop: CASSADSSVAKNIQYF.

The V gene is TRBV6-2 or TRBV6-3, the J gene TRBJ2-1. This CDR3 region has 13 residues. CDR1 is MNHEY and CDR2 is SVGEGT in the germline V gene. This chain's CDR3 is CASSKLGYNEQFF.

The CDR3 spells CATSPDSYGYTF. The chain has TRBV24-1 and TRBJ1-2. CDR1 KGHDR and CDR2 SFDVKD come from the germline V gene. The CDR3 length is 12 residues.

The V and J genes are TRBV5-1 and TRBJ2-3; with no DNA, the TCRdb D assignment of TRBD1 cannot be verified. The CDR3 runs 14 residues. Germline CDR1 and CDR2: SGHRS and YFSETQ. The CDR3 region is CASSLSPPPDTQYF.

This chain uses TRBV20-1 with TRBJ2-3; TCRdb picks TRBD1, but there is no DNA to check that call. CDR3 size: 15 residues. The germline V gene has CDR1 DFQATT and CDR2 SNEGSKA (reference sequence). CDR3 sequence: CSARDWGGATDTQYF.

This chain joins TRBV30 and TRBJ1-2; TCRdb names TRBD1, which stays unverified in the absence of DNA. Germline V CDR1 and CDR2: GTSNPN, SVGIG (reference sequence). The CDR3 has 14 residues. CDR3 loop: CAWSGISQGYGYTF.

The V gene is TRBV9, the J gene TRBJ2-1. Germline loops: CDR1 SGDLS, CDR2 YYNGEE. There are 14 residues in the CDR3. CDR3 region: CASSVGGLGNEQFF. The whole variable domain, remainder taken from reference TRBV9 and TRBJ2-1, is DSGVTQTPKHLITATGQRVTLRCSPRSGDLSVYWYQQSLDQGLQFLIQYYNGEERAKGNILERFSAQQFPDLHSELNLSSLELGDSALYFCASSVGGLGNEQFFGPGTRLTVL.

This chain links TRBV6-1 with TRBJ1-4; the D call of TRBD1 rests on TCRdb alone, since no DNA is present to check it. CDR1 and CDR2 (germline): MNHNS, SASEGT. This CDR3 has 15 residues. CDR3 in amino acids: CASRRPGTGDEKLFF.

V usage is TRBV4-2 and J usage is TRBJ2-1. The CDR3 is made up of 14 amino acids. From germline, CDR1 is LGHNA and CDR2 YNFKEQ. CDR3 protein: CASSQESGRNEQFF.

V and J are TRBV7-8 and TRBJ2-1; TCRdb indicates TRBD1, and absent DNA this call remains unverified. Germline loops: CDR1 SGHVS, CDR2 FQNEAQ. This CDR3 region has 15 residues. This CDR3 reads CASSLALNRGVEQFF.

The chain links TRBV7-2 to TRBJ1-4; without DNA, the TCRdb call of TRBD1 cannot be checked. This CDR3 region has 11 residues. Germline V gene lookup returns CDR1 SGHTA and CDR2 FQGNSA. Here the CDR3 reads CASSGQGKLFF.

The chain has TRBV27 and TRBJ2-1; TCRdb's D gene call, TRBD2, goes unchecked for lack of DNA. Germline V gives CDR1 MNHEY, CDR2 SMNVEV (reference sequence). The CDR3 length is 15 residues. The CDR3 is CASRGLAETYNEQFF.